The 20 T cell receptor beta chains in this list originate from one sample, sequenced in a study of blood T cell repertoires in COVID-19. Sequencing used immunoSEQ multiplex PCR; TCRdb keeps in-frame clones, though not all of them. The sample lists around 450,000 clones; 70% to 90% were seen once. Input material: PBMCs or T cells enriched from blood (not recorded which). These receptors were collected from a woman younger than 30 with acute COVID-19.

This chain links TRBV4-1 with TRBJ2-5; D unresolved. Trimming shortened V by 0 bases and J by 8 bases, and 16 bases separated the two germline ends. Germline V lookup: CDR1 MGHRA, CDR2 YSYEKL. This CDR3 is 15 amino acids long. CDR3 loop: CASSQDSQTLGTQYF. Here the CDR3 DNA reads TGCGCCAGCAGCCAAGACTCTCAAACTTTGGGCACCCAGTACTTC.

The chain is built from TRBV12-5 and TRBJ2-7; tentative D call: TRBD2 (6 bases). Looked up from germline, CDR1 is LGHNT and CDR2 is FRNRAP. This CDR3 has 17 amino acids. V lost 0 bases to trimming and J lost 1 base, with 16 bases between them. In DNA form, the CDR3 reads TGTGCTAGTGGTTTGGTACTTGGGGGGATTTCTTCCTACGAGCAGTACTTC. Protein sequence: CASGLVLGGISSYEQYF.

The chain joins TRBV7-2 to TRBJ1-2; 8 bases match TRBD1. Germline V gives CDR1 SGHTA, CDR2 FQGNSA. V lost 6 bases and J lost 4; bases outside the gene matches: 7. The CDR3 totals 14 residues. The CDR3 loop reads CASSWTGTGYGYTF. The CDR3 bases are TGTGCCAGCAGTTGGACCGGGACAGGCTATGGCTACACCTTC.

The rearrangement uses TRBV12-3 or TRBV12-4 and TRBJ2-1; D unresolved. This CDR3 region has 12 residues. V was shortened by 2 bases and J by 9 bases, with 8 bases between the two germline ends. CDR3 nucleotide sequence: TGTGCCAGCAGTTTACGCCCGGGTGAGCAGTTCTTC. The encoded protein is CASSLRPGEQFF.

CDR3 sequence (DNA): TGTGCCAGCCGCCACACGTACGAGCAGTACTTC. Amino acids: CASRHTYEQYF. J is TRBJ2-7 and V is TRBV5-8, with no clear D. Deletions cut 7 bases from V and 4 bases from J, with 9 bases between. This CDR3 region has 11 residues. The germline V gene has CDR1 SGHTS and CDR2 YDEGEE.

V usage is TRBV4-3 and J usage is TRBJ2-1, with D possibly matching TRBD2 (6 bases). CDR3 length equals 16 residues. CDR1 is LGHNA and CDR2 is YSLEER in the germline V gene. Trimming pared 0 bases from V and 4 bases from J, leaving 13 bases between. The CDR3 here is CASSQDLEGGYNEQFF. The DNA of the CDR3 is TGCGCCAGCAGCCAAGATTTGGAGGGTGGTTACAATGAGCAGTTCTTC.

V usage is TRBV6-5 and J usage is TRBJ2-1; possible D gene TRBD2, 7 bases. Deletions cut 7 bases from V and 7 bases from J, with 14 bases between. Germline CDR1 MNHEY, CDR2 SVGAGI. CDR3 length: 13 residues. The CDR3 spells CASKEGGINEQFF. CDR3 bases: TGTGCCAGCAAGGAGGGGGGGATAAATGAGCAGTTCTTC.

The chain joins TRBV3-1 (or the pseudogene TRBV3-2) to TRBJ2-4; weak D call: TRBD1 (6 bases). The CDR3 spans 17 residues. The germline gives CDR1 LGHDT, CDR2 YNNKEL (reference sequence). Trimming cost V 1 base and J 0 bases, with 13 bases left between them. CDR3 in DNA: TGTGCCAGCAGCCAAGCCTGGGGGCTAGGAGCCAAAAACATTCAGTACTTC. This encodes CASSQAWGLGAKNIQYF.

CDR3 DNA: TGTGCCAGCAGTTACCTGACAGGGGGCGGCGAGCAGTACTTC. Its translation: CASSYLTGGGEQYF. The gene calls are TRBV6-6 and TRBJ2-7, with TRBD1 matching over 10 bases. The trim removed 2 bases at V and 6 bases at J, leaving 4 bases unmatched. This CDR3 spans 14 amino acids. Germline V gene lookup returns CDR1 MNHNY and CDR2 SVGAGI (reference sequence).

The genes are TRBV11-2 and TRBJ2-5, with D maybe TRBD2 (6 bases). Germline V CDR1 and CDR2: SGHAT, FQNNGV. The CDR3 loop spans 13 amino acids. V was pared by 6 bases and J by 5 bases, with 13 bases between. CDR3: CASRGTREETQYF. CDR3 DNA sequence: TGTGCCAGCAGGGGGACTCGGGAGGAGACCCAGTACTTC. Full variable domain (rest looked up from reference TRBV11-2 and TRBJ2-5): EAGVAQSPRYKIIEKRQSVAFWCNPISGHATLYWYQQILGQGPKLLIQFQNNGVVDDSQLPKDRFSAERLKGVDSTLKIQPAKLEDSAVYLCASRGTREETQYFGPGTRLLVL.

In nucleotides, the CDR3 is TGTGCCAGCAGCCACCCAGGGCCCTCTGAAGCTTTCTTT. Translating gives CASSHPGPSEAFF. The gene calls are TRBV14 and TRBJ1-1, with D tentatively TRBD1 (5 bases). This CDR3 comprises 13 residues. Trimming left V 3 bases short and J 6 bases short, with 11 bases between. Per germline, CDR1 SGHDN and CDR2 FVKESK.

V gene TRBV24-1 combines with J gene TRBJ2-3; D perhaps matches TRBD2 (6 bases). Looked up from germline, CDR1 is KGHDR and CDR2 is SFDVKD. V was pared by 7 bases and J by 4 bases, with 8 bases between. This CDR3 is built from 12 residues. The CDR3 nucleotides are TGTGCCACCAGCGGAGGGGCAGATACGCAGTATTTT. Encoded protein: CATSGGADTQYF.

This chain uses TRBV19 with TRBJ2-5; 7 bases are shared with TRBD1. CDR3 size: 17 residues. Germline V gene sequence: CDR1 LNHDA, CDR2 SQIVND (reference sequence). Trimming took 2 bases from V and 4 from J; bases not matched to a gene: 13. CDR3 DNA sequence: TGTGCCAGTAGTATATCCCGTCCAGGGGGTCTTGGAGAGACCCAGTACTTC. Translating gives CASSISRPGGLGETQYF.

This chain links TRBV5-4 with TRBJ1-3; the match to TRBD1 covers 7 bases. Per the germline V gene, CDR1 is SGHNT and CDR2 is YYREEE (reference sequence). The CDR3 runs to 14 residues. V lost 3 bases to trimming and J lost 1 base; unmatched junction nucleotides: 1. DNA for the CDR3: TGTGCCAGCAGCTCGACAGGGTCTGGAAACACCATATATTTT. Translating gives CASSSTGSGNTIYF.

The genes are TRBV9 and TRBJ2-7, with TRBD1 as a possible D gene (6 bases). V lost 0 bases and J lost 2, with 12 bases in between. Per germline, CDR1 SGDLS and CDR2 YYNGEE. The CDR3 is 15 residues long. CDR3 residues: CASSVAGHGAYEQYF. CDR3 DNA: TGTGCCAGCAGCGTAGCGGGACACGGGGCCTACGAGCAGTACTTC.

The J gene is TRBJ1-5, the V gene TRBV6-1; 8 positions match TRBD1. CDR1 and CDR2 (germline): MNHNS, SASEGT. CDR3 length: 15 residues. The V segment lost 3 bases and the J segment 5 bases; nucleotides outside the gene matches: 6. The CDR3 nucleotides read TGTGCCAGCAGTGACAGGGGGCGCTTTGATCAGCCCCAGCATTTT. Its translation: CASSDRGRFDQPQHF.

V usage is TRBV27 and J usage is TRBJ2-2; the D gene is possibly TRBD2 (6 bases). The CDR3 runs 13 residues. Germline V gene data show CDR1 as MNHEY and CDR2 as SMNVEV (reference sequence). V lost 6 bases, J lost 5 bases, and 10 bases lay in between. CDR3 sequence: CASRWGRTGELFF. Here the CDR3 DNA reads TGTGCCAGCAGGTGGGGGAGGACCGGGGAGCTGTTTTTT.

The V gene is TRBV11-2, the J gene TRBJ2-5, with 14 bases identical to TRBD2. The CDR3 spans 15 residues. J gave up 5 bases and V 1 base, and 0 bases lay outside the gene matches. Germline V gene sequence: CDR1 SGHAT, CDR2 FQNNGV. DNA for the CDR3: TGTGCCAGCAGCTTAGGGACTAGCGGGAGGGAGACCCAGTACTTC. Its translation is CASSLGTSGRETQYF.

The genes are TRBV5-4 and TRBJ1-2; maybe TRBD1 (5 bases). There are 14 residues in the CDR3. Trimming pared 4 bases from V and 5 bases from J, leaving 15 bases between. Germline CDR1 is SGHNT and CDR2 is YYREEE (reference sequence). The CDR3 here is CASSTGRVEYGYTF. DNA of the CDR3: TGTGCCAGCAGCACAGGACGGGTAGAATATGGCTACACCTTC.

The chain recombines TRBV2 with TRBJ1-2, with 9 nucleotides matching TRBD1. Germline V gene sequence: CDR1 SNHLY, CDR2 FYNNEI. After removal of 10 bases from V and 4 bases from J, the junction contained 16 bases not matched to a gene. CDR3 length equals 16 residues. Here the CDR3 DNA reads TGTGCCACCGAAAGAAAAACAGGGGGCGCAGGCTATGGCTACACCTTC. It is translated as CATERKTGGAGYGYTF.